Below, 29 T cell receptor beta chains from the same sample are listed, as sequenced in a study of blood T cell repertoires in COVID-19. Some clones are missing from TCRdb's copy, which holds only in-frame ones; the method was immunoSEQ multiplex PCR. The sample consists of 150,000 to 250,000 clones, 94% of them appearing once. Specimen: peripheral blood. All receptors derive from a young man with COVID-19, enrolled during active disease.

The CDR3 DNA follows: TGTGCCAGCAGCCGTGTTGAGCTGACTAGCACAGATACGCAGTATTTT. Residues: CASSRVELTSTDTQYF. The V call is TRBV5-4, the J call TRBJ2-3; no firm D call. The CDR3 contains 16 residues. V dropped 4 bases and J dropped 0 bases, with 15 bases sitting between them. The germline gives CDR1 SGHNT, CDR2 YYREEE (reference sequence).

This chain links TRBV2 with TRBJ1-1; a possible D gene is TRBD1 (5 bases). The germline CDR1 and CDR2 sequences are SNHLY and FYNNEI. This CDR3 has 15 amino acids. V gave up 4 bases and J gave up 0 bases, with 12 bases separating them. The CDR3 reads CASSARRQMNTEAFF. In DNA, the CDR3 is TGTGCCAGCAGTGCACGGAGACAGATGAACACTGAAGCTTTCTTT.

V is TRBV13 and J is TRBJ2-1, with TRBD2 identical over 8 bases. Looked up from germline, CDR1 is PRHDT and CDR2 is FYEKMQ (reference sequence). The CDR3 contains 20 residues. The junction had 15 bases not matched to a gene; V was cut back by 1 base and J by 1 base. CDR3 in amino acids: CASSLVGRGAKRSSYNEQFF. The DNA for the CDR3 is TGTGCCAGCAGCTTAGTGGGGCGGGGGGCAAAGAGGAGTTCCTACAATGAGCAGTTCTTC.

The CDR3 loop is CASSGTDRGTKQPQHF. The CDR3 DNA reads as TGTGCCAGCAGTGGTACGGACAGGGGGACCAAACAGCCCCAGCATTTT. The chain carries TRBV6-1 and TRBJ1-5; 10 bases are shared with TRBD1. V trimming: 4 bases; J trimming: 7 bases; junction bases outside the gene matches: 10. Looked up from germline, CDR1 is MNHNS and CDR2 is SASEGT. The CDR3 covers 16 residues.

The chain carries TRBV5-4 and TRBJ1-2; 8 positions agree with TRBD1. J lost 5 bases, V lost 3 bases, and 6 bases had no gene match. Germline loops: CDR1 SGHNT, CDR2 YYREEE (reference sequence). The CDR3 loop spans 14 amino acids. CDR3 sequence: CASSSPGGSYGYTF. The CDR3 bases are TGTGCCAGCAGCTCTCCAGGGGGCTCGTATGGCTACACCTTC.

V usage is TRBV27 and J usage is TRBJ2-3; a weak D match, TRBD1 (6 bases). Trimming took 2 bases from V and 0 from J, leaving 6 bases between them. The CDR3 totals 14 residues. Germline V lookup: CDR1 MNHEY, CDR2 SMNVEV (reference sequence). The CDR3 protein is CASSLGGSTDTQYF. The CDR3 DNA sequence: TGTGCCAGCAGTTTAGGGGGCAGCACAGATACGCAGTATTTT.

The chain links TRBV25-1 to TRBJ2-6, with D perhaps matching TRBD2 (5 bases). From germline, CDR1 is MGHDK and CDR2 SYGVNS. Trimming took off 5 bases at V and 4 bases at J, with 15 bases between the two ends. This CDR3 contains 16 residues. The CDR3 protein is CASSPPGVAGANVLTF. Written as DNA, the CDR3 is TGTGCCAGCAGTCCACCCGGAGTAGCGGGGGCCAACGTCCTGACTTTC.

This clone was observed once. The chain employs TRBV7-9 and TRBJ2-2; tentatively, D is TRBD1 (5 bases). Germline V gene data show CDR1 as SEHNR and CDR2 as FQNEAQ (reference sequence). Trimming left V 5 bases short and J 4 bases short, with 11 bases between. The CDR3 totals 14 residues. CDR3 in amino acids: CASSPPDSTGELFF. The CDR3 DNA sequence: TGTGCCAGCAGCCCCCCCGACAGCACCGGGGAGCTGTTTTTT.

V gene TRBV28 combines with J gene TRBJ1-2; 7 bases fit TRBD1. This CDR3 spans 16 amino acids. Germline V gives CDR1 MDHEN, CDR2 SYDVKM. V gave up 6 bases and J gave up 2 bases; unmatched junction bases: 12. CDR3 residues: CASRDGGRGTNYGYTF. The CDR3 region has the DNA TGTGCCAGCAGGGACGGAGGCAGGGGGACGAACTATGGCTACACCTTC.

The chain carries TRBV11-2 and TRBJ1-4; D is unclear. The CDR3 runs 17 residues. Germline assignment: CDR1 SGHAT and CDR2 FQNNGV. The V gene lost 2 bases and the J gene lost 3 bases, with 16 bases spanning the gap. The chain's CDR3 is CASSLNTDPGANEKLFF. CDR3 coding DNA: TGTGCCAGCAGCTTAAATACAGACCCCGGGGCTAATGAAAAACTGTTTTTT.

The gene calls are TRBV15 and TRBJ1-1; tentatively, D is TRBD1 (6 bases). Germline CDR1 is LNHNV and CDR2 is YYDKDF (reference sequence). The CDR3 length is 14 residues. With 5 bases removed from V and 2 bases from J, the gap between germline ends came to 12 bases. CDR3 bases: TGTGCCACCAGCGGCCAACAGGGAAACACTGAAGCTTTCTTT. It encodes CATSGQQGNTEAFF.

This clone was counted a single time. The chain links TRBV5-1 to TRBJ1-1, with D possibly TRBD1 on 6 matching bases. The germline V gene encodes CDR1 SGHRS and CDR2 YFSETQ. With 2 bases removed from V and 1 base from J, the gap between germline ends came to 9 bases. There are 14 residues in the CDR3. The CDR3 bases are TGCGCCAGCAGCTTTAACAGGGCGAACACTGAAGCTTTCTTT. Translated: CASSFNRANTEAFF.

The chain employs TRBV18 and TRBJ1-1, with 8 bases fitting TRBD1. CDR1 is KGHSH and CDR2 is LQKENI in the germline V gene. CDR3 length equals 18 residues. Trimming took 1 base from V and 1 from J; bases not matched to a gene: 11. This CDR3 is CASSPRITSGTGNTEAFF. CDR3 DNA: TGTGCCAGCTCACCACGTATAACATCCGGGACAGGGAACACTGAAGCTTTCTTT.

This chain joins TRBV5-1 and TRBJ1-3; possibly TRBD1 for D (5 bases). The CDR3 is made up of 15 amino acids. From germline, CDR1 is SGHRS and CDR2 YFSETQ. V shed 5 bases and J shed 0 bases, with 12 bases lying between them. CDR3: CASRKDSSSGNTIYF. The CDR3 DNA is TGCGCCAGCAGGAAAGACAGCAGCTCTGGAAACACCATATATTTT.

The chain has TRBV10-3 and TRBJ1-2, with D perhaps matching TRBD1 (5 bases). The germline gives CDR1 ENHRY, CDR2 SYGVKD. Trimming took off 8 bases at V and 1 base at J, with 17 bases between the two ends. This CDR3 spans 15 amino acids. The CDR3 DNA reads TGTGCCATCTCGTTAGTCCCGGACAATAACTATGGCTACACCTTC. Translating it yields CAISLVPDNNYGYTF.

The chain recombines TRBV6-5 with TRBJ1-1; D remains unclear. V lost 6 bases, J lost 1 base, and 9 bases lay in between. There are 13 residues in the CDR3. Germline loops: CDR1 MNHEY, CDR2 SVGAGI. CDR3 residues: CASSPLWNTEAFF. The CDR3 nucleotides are TGTGCCAGCAGCCCCCTTTGGAACACTGAAGCTTTCTTT.

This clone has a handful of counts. CDR3 region: CASSSSTDTQYF. The CDR3 DNA sequence: TGTGCCAGCAGCTCTAGCACAGATACGCAGTATTTT. The chain has TRBV5-4 and TRBJ2-3; no clear D gene. Germline V CDR1 and CDR2: SGHNT, YYREEE (reference sequence). V lost 3 bases and J 0 bases, leaving 2 bases between the germline ends. CDR3 length equals 12 residues.

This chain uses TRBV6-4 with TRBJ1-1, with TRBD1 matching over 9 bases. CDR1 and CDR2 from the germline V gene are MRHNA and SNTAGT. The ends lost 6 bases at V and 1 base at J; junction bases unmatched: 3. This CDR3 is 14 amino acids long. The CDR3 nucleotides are TGTGCCAGCAGATCGGGACAGGGGAACACTGAAGCTTTCTTT. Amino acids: CASRSGQGNTEAFF.

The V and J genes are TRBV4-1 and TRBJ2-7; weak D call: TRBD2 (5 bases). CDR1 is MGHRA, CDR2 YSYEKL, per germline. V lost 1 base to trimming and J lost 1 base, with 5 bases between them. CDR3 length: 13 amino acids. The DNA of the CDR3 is TGCGCCAGCAGCCAAGGACTATCCTACGAGCAGTACTTC. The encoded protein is CASSQGLSYEQYF.

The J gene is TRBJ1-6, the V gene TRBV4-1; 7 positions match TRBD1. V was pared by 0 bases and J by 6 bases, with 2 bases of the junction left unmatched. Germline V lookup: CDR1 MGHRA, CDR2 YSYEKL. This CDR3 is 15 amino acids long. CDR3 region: CASSQEPGGNSPLHF. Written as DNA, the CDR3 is TGCGCCAGCAGCCAAGAACCAGGGGGTAATTCACCCCTCCACTTT.

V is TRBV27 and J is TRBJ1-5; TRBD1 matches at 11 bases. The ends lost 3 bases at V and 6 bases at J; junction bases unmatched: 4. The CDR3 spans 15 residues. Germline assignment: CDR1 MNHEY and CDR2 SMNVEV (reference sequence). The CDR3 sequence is CASSLGQGGSQPQHF. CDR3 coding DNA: TGTGCCAGCAGTTTGGGACAGGGGGGTTCTCAGCCCCAGCATTTT.

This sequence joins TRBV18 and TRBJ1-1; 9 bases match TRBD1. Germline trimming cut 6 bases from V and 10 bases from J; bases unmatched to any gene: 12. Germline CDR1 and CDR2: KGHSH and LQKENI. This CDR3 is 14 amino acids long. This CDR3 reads CASSSGQGITRAFF. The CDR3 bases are TGTGCCAGCTCTTCTGGACAGGGGATAACGCGAGCTTTCTTT.

This chain's CDR3 is CASSWGTVEAFF. Written as DNA, the CDR3 is TGTGCCAGCAGCTGGGGGACAGTTGAAGCTTTCTTT. The V gene is TRBV13, the J gene TRBJ1-1; 7 nucleotides match TRBD1. Germline V CDR1 and CDR2: PRHDT, FYEKMQ (reference sequence). J was trimmed by 7 bases and V by 4 bases; bases with no gene match: 3. The CDR3 consists of 12 residues.

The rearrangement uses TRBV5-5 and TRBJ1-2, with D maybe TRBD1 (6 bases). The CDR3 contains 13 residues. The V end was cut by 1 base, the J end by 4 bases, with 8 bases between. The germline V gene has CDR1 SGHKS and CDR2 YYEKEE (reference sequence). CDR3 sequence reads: CASSLTGSYGYTF. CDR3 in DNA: TGTGCCAGCAGCTTGACAGGGTCCTATGGCTACACCTTC.

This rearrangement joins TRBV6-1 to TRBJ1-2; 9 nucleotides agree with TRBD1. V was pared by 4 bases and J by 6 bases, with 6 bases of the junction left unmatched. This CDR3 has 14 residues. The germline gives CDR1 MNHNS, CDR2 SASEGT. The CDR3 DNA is TGTGCCAGCAGTGGGGGGACAGGGCGAGATGGCTACACCTTC. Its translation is CASSGGTGRDGYTF.

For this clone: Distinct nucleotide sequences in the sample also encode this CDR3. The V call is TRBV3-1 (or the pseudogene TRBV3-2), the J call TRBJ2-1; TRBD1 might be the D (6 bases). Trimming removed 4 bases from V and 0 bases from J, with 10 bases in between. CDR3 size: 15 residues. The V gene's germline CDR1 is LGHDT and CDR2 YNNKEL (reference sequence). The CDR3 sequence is CASSLGGSSYNEQFF. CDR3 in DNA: TGTGCCAGCAGCCTAGGGGGTAGCTCCTACAATGAGCAGTTCTTC.

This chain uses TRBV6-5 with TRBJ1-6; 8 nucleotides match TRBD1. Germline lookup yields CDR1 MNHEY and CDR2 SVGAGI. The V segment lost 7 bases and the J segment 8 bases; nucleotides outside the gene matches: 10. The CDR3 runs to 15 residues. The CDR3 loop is CASTGAGGGYSPLHF. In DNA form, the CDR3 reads TGTGCCAGCACAGGGGCAGGGGGCGGGTATTCACCCCTCCACTTT.

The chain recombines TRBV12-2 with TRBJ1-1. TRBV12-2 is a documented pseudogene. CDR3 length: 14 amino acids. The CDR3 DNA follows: TGTGCGGGGGGTATTGTTGTTACTTTGACTGAAGCTTTCTTT. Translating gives CAGGIVVTLTEAFF.

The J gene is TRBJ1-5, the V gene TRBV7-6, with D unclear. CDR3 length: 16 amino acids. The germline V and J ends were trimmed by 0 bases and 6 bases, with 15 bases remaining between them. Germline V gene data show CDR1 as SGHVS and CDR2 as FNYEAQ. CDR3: CASSLAAEGNGQPQHF. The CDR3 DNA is TGTGCCAGCAGCTTAGCGGCGGAGGGTAACGGTCAGCCCCAGCATTTT.